This TCR beta chain originates from a study of blood T cell repertoires in COVID-19. Study overall: Researchers got acute and convalescent COVID-19 samples from the United States, Italy and Spain. T cells, B-cell-depleted T cells, or PBMCs provided the cDNA or gDNA that served as material.

This clone came up once. How the authors handled the data: Amplification from reference gene primers served as the basis for estimated nucleated cell counts. The data were produced by immunoSEQ multiplex PCR, yet TCRdb's version contains in-frame clones alone and is incomplete. V, J and clone size are taken as reported in that table, and D and trimming were inferred from the DNA itself. This table holds 200,000 or so clones, 70% to 85% found once. The germline V gene has CDR1 MDHEN and CDR2 SYDVKM. V dropped 6 bases and J dropped 8 bases, with 16 bases sitting between them. This CDR3 comprises 14 residues.

The receptor's source is a woman in her 30s with acute or convalescent COVID-19. What was sequenced was peripheral blood. The chain links TRBV28 to TRBJ1-4; the D gene is possibly TRBD1 (5 bases). This chain's CDR3 is CASSSSSEGEKLFF. The CDR3 nucleotides are TGTGCCAGCAGCAGTAGTTCGGAGGGGGAAAAACTGTTTTTT.